This T cell receptor (beta chain) derives from a study of blood T cell repertoires in COVID-19. Background on the study: The United States, Italy and Spain supplied acute and convalescent COVID-19 samples. T cells, B-cell-depleted T cells, or PBMCs supplied cDNA or gDNA.

Original analysis: Researchers report that nucleated cell counts were estimated from reference gene primer amplification. Here immunoSEQ multiplex PCR was the method, and the copy in TCRdb shows in-frame clones only, minus some. V, J and clone size are those of that table, while D and trimming were read from the DNA. In the table there are around 700,000 clones, about 87% of which are singletons. There are 16 residues in the CDR3. The germline V gene has CDR1 SGHRS and CDR2 YFSETQ. The V gene lost 0 bases and the J gene lost 6 bases, with 19 bases spanning the gap. V and J are TRBV5-1 and TRBJ2-7; a possible D gene is TRBD2 (6 bases). Sequencing input: peripheral blood. The sequence was collected from a woman between 18 and 30 years old with acute or convalescent COVID-19. The CDR3 DNA is TGCGCCAGCAGCTTGGGGGTCGCGGGGACCCTAACCGAGCAGTACTTC. Encoded protein: CASSLGVAGTLTEQYF. The full variable domain, rest sourced from reference TRBV5-1 and TRBJ2-7, is KAGVTQTPRYLIKTRGQQVTLSCSPISGHRSVSWYQQTPGQGLQFLFEYFSETQRNKGNFPGRFSGRQFSNSRSEMNVSTLELGDSALYLCASSLGVAGTLTEQYFGPGTRLTVT.